This paragraph covers one T cell receptor (beta chain) sequence. This record comes from a study of patients and donors after allogeneic stem cell transplantation. MiXCR was run by TCRdb on the RT-PCR reads, yielding one entry per CDR3 protein. The sample gives hundreds of thousands of distinct CDR3 sequences, 16% of which show up once; less than 9.5% is in the top ten. Sequenced: blood, either unsorted or a sorted T cell fraction (not recorded which). The origin of this receptor is a human donor who was either an allogeneic HSCT recipient or a stem cell or donor lymphocyte infusion donor (not recorded which). It is not recorded whose cells these are; they may come from a transplant donor.

CDR3 sequence: CASSQPQGEQYF. The CDR3 DNA follows: TGTGCCAGCAGCCAACCTCAGGGTGAGCAGTACTTC. J is TRBJ2-7 and V is TRBV3-1, with TRBD1 as a possible D gene (5 bases). V gave up 2 bases and J gave up 7 bases, with 9 bases separating them. CDR1 LGHDT and CDR2 YNNKEL come from the germline V gene (reference sequence). The CDR3 runs to 12 residues.